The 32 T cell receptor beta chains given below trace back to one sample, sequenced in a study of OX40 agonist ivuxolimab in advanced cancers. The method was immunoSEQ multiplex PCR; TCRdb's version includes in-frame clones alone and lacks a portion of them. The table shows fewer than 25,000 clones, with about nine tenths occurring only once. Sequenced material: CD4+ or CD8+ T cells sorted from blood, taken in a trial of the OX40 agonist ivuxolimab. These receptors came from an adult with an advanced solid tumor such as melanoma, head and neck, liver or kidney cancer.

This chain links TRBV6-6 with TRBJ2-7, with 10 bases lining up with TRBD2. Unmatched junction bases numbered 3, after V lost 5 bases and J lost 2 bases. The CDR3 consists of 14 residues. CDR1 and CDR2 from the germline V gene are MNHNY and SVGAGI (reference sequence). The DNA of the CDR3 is TGTGCCAGCAGTGGGACTAGCGAGACCTACGAGCAGTACTTC. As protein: CASSGTSETYEQYF.

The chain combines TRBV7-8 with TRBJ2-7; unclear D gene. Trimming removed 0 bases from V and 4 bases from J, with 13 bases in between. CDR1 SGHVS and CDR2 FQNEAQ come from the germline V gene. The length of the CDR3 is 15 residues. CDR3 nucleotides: TGTGCCAGCAGCTTAGCGGTGTATAGGGAATACGAGCAGTACTTC. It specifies CASSLAVYREYEQYF.

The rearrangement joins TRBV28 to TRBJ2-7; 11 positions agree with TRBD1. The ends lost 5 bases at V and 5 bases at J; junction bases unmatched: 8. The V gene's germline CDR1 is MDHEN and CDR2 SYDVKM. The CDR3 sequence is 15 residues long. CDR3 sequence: CASSPTGQGAHEQYF. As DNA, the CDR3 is TGTGCCAGCAGTCCAACCGGACAGGGGGCTCACGAGCAGTACTTC.

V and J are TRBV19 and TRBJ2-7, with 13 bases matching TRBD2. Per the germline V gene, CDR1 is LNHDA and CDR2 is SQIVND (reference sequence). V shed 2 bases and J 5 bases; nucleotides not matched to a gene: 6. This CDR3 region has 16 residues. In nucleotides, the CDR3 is TGTGCCAGTAGTATAAGGACTAGCGGGAGATCGGACGAGCAGTACTTC. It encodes CASSIRTSGRSDEQYF.

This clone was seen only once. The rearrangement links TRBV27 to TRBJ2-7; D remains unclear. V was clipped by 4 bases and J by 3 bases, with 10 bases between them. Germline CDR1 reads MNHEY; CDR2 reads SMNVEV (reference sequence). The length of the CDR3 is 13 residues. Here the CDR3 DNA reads TGTGCCAGCAGTTCTCGAACCAGCTACGAGCAGTACTTC. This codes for CASSSRTSYEQYF.

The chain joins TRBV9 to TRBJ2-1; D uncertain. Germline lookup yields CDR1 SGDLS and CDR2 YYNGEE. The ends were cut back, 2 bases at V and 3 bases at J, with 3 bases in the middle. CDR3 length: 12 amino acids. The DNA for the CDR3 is TGTGCCAGCAGCGTTAGCTACAATGAGCAGTTCTTC. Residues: CASSVSYNEQFF.

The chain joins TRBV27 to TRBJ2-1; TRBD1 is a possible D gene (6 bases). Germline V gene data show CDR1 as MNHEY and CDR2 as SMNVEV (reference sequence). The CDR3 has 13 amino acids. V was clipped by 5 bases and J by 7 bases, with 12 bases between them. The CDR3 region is CASSVYQGNEQFF. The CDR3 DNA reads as TGTGCCAGCAGTGTATATCAGGGGAATGAGCAGTTCTTC.

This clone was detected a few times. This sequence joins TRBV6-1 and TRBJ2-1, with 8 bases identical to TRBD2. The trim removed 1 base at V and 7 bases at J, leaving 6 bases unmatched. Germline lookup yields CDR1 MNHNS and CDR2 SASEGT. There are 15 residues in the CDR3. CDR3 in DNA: TGTGCCAGCAGTGAAGGTGGGGGGACTAGTAATGAGCAGTTCTTC. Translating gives CASSEGGGTSNEQFF.

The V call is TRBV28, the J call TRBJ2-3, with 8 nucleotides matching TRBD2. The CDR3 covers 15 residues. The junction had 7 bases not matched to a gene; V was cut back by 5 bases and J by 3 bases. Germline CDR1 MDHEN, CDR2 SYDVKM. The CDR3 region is CASSQPGLGTDTQYF. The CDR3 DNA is TGTGCCAGCAGTCAACCGGGACTAGGAACAGATACGCAGTATTTT.

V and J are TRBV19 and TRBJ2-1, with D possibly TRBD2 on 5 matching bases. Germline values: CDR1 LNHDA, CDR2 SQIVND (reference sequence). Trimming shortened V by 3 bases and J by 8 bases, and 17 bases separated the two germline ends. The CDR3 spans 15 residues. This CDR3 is CASSILEAEVHEQFF. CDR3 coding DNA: TGTGCCAGTAGTATTCTGGAGGCCGAGGTCCATGAGCAGTTCTTC.

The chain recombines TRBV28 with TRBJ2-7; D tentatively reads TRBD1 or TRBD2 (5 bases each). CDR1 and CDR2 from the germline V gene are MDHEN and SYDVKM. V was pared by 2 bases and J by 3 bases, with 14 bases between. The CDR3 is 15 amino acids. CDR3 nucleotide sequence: TGTGCCAGCAGTTTAGGGACGTACGCGTTCTACGAGCAGTACTTC. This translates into CASSLGTYAFYEQYF. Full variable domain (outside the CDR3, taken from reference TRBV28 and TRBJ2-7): DVKVTQSSRYLVKRTGEKVFLECVQDMDHENMFWYRQDPGLGLRLIYFSYDVKMKEKGDIPEGYSVSREKKERFSLILESASTNQTSMYLCASSLGTYAFYEQYFGPGTRLTVT.

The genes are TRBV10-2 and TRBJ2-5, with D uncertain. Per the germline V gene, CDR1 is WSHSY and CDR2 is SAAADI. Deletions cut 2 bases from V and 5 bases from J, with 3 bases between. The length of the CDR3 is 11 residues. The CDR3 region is CASSEGETQYF. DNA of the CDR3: TGCGCCAGCAGTGAGGGGGAGACCCAGTACTTC.

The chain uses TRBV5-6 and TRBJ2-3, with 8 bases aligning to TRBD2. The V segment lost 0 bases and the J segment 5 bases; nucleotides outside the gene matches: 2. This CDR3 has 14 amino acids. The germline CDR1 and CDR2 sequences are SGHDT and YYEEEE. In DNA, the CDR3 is TGTGCCAGCAGCTTGGGTAGCGGGATAGATACGCAGTATTTT. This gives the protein CASSLGSGIDTQYF.

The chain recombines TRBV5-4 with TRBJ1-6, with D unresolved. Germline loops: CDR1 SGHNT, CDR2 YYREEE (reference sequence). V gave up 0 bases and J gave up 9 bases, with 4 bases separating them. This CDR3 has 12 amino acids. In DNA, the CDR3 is TGTGCCAGCAGCTTGGAAGCTTCACCCCTCCACTTT. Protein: CASSLEASPLHF.

The CDR3 reads CATLEETQYF. Written as DNA, the CDR3 is TGTGCCACCTTGGAAGAGACCCAGTACTTC. The gene calls are TRBV7-9 and TRBJ2-5; D call uncertain. Trimming removed 10 bases at V and 3 bases at J, with 6 bases between. In germline, CDR1 is SEHNR, CDR2 FQNEAQ (reference sequence). The CDR3 runs 10 residues. The complete variable domain, with remaining parts taken from reference TRBV7-9 and TRBJ2-5, reads DTGVSQNPRHKITKRGQNVTFRCDPISEHNRLYWYRQTLGQGPEFLTYFQNEAQLEKSRLLSDRFSAERPKGSFSTLEIQRTEQGDSAMYLCATLEETQYFGPGTRLLVL.

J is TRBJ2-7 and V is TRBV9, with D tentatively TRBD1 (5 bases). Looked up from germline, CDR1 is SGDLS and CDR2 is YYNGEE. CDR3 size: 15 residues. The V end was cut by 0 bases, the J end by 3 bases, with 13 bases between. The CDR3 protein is CASSVDDSAYYEQYF. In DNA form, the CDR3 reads TGTGCCAGCAGCGTAGATGACAGTGCTTACTACGAGCAGTACTTC.

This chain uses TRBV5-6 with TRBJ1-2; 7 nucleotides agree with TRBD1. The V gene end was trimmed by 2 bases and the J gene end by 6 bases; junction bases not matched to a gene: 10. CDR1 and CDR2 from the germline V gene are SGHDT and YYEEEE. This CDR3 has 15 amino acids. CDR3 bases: TGTGCCAGCAGCTTTGACCGACAGGGTTTTAATGGCTACACCTTC. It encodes CASSFDRQGFNGYTF.

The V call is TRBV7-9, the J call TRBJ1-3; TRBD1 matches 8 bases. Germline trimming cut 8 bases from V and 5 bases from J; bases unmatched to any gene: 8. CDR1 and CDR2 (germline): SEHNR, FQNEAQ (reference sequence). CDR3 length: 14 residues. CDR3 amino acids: CASPGTGGRNTIYF. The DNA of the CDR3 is TGTGCCAGCCCGGGGACAGGAGGACGAAACACCATATATTTT.

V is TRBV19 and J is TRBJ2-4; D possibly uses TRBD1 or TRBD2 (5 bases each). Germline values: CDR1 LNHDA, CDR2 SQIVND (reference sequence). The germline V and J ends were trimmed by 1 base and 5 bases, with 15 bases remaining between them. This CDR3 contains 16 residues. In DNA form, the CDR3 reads TGTGCCAGTAGTATAGGACGGGACGGTCGAGAAAACATTCAGTACTTC. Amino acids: CASSIGRDGRENIQYF.

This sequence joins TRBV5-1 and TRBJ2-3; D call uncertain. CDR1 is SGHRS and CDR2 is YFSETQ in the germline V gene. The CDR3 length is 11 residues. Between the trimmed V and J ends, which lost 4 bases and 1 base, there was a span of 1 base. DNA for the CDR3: TGCGCCAGCAGCCGCACAGATACGCAGTATTTT. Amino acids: CASSRTDTQYF.

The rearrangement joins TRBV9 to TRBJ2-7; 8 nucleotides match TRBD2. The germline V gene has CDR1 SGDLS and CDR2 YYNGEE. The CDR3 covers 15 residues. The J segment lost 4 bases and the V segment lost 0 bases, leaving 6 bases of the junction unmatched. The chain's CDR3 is CASSVGSGRIYEQYF. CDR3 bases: TGTGCCAGCAGCGTAGGCAGCGGGAGAATTTACGAGCAGTACTTC.

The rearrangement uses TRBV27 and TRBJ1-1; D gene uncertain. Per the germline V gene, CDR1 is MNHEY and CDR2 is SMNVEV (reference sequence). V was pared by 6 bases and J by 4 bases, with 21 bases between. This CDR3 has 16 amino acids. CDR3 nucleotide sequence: TGTGCCAGCAGGGAGGTGGGCGGCAGAGTTTTCACTGAAGCTTTCTTT. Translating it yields CASREVGGRVFTEAFF.

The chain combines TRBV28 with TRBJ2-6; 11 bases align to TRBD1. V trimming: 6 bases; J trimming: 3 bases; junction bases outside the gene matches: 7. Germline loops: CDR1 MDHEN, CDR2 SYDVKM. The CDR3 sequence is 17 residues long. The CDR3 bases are TGTGCCAGCAGCGACTGGACAGGGGGCTGTGGGGCCAACGTCCTGACTTTC. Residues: CASSDWTGGCGANVLTF.

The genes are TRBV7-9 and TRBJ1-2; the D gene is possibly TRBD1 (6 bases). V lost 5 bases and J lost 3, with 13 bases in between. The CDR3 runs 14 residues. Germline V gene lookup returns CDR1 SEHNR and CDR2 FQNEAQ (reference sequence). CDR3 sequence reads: CASSPDGQYYGYTF. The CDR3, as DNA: TGTGCCAGCAGCCCCGACGGACAGTACTATGGCTACACCTTC.

The CDR3 spells CAWSSSGRQEQYF. The CDR3, as DNA: TGTGCCTGGAGTAGCAGCGGGAGACAGGAGCAGTACTTC. The chain is built from TRBV30 and TRBJ2-7; the match to TRBD2 covers 8 bases. The J segment lost 7 bases and the V segment lost 2 bases, leaving 7 bases of the junction unmatched. Germline-derived CDR1 and CDR2 are GTSNPN and SVGIG (reference sequence). The CDR3 consists of 13 residues.

CDR3 residues: CASSGGTATNEKLFF. DNA for the CDR3: TGCGCCAGCAGCGGTGGGACAGCAACTAATGAAAAACTGTTTTTT. This chain joins TRBV5-1 and TRBJ1-4, with 7 bases matching TRBD1. The germline V gene encodes CDR1 SGHRS and CDR2 YFSETQ. With 4 bases clipped from V and 0 bases from J, the junction kept 3 bases outside the gene matches. This CDR3 has 15 residues.

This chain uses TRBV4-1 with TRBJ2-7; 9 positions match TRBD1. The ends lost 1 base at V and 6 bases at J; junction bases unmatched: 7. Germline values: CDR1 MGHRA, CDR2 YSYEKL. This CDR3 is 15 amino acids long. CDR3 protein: CASSQGDRVFSEQYF. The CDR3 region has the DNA TGCGCCAGCAGCCAAGGGGACAGGGTTTTCAGCGAGCAGTACTTC.

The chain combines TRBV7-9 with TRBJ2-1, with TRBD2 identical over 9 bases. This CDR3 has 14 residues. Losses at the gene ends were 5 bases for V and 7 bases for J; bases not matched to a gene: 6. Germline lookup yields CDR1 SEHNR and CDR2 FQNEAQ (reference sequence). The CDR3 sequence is CASSGSGSGNEQFF. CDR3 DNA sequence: TGTGCCAGCAGCGGTAGCGGGAGTGGAAATGAGCAGTTCTTC.

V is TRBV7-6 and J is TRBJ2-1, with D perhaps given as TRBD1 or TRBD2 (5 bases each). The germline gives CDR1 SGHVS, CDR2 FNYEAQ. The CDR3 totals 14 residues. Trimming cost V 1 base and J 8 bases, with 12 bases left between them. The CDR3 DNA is TGTGCCAGCAGCTTAGTAGGGACCCTCGATGAGCAGTTCTTC. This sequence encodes CASSLVGTLDEQFF.

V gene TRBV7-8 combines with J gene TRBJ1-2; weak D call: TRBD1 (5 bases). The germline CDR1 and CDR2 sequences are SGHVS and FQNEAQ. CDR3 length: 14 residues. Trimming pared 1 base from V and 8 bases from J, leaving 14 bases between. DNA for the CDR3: TGTGCCAGCAGCTTAGTCGTTCAGGGTCAGGGCTACACCTTC. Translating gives CASSLVVQGQGYTF.

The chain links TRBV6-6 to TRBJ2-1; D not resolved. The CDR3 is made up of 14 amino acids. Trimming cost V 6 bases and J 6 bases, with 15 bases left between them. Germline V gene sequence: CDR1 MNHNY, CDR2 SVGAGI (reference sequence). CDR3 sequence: CASRTFENFNEQFF. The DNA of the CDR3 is TGTGCCAGCAGGACCTTCGAAAATTTCAATGAGCAGTTCTTC.

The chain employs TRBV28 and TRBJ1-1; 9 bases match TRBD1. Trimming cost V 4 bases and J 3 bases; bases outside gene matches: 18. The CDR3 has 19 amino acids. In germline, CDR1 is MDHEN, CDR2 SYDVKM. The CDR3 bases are TGTGCCAGCAGTTCACATTACGAAGGGGACAGGGAGGAGGACACTGAAGCTTTCTTT. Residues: CASSSHYEGDREEDTEAFF.